The source of this TCR beta chain is a study of cytomegalovirus exposure and HLA in healthy donors (dated by TCRdb to the late 2010s). Describing the broader study: An earlier analysis of roughly 500 of the donors reported approximately 290 Gb of sequence data and roughly 110 million unique TCR beta sequences from 150 million to 200 million T cells. An early release covering over 500 HLA-typed donors comprised around 300 gigabases of sequencing data and around 80 million unique TCR sequences. The genetic ancestry cluster associated with self-reported Caucasian donors included over 65% of the 300 to 400 genotyped donors. The study aimed to test whether signatures of past pathogen exposure could be identified by cataloging public T cell receptors. Using immunosequencing, the study profiled T cell repertoires from around 670 subjects and related those repertoires to cytomegalovirus serostatus. A separate validation cohort of approximately 120 different subjects was used in addition to the approximately 670-subject first cohort. To predict cytomegalovirus infection status, the study combined high-throughput TCR immunosequencing, statistical association of individual TCRs with disease status, and machine learning. A later analysis re-analyzed previously published TCR beta repertoires from roughly 690 donors and added high-resolution HLA genotyping to study TCR occurrence patterns. Rather than using new phenotypic data, the later analysis identified candidate immune exposures from TCR beta sequences and from how often those sequences occurred across donors. An earlier analysis of 587 of the donors applied high-throughput TCR beta sequencing to assess whether each TCR beta V gene segment acted as functional or pseudogenic. Donor age, sex, ethnicity and CMV serostatus were compiled together with the repertoire data. Genome-wide SNP genotypes for about 65% of the roughly 700 donors were used in a later genetic analysis, which treated that subset as a discovery cohort. All discovery cohort repertoires had been generated using a single sequencing platform. Both class I and class II loci were covered by HLA typing, at four-digit resolution. The number of typed donors differed by locus: about 620-640 for A, B, C, DRB1 and DQB1; approximately 530 for DQA1; fewer than 610 for DPA1; and 400 to 480 for DPB1. About five DR-DQ haplotypes were handled as single units for association and clustering, since linkage in the cohort was strong. Among roughly 400 genotyped donors of the cohort, an average of roughly 230,000 unique TCR beta nucleotide sequences was sequenced per donor, of which about 19% were non-productive. Study-wide findings and limitations: It was suggested by the authors that the approach could potentially be generalized to other disease states and immunological phenotypes. When HLA alleles, especially DR and DQ, strongly co-occurred, attributing TCR associations to individual alleles was difficult. Because the 87-base-pair reads could not distinguish some IMGT-functional V segments, including TRBV6-2 and TRBV6-3, those segments were excluded. The study gave a list of around 170 TCR beta chains associated with cytomegalovirus. Linkage disequilibrium might explain the correlated functional status among segregating V segments, but an unknown experimental factor could not be ruled out. In a later analysis, HLA-associated TCR beta chains were found to be more clonally expanded and to have lower generation probabilities than equally common non-associated chains. A later analysis found that TCR association rates varied across HLA loci, with DRB1 alleles showing the most associated TCRs and HLA-C alleles the fewest. Because counts were too low, roughly 16 rarely observed V segments, including chromosome 9 orphons, were excluded from the earlier analysis of some 590 of the donors. For the cohort, immune exposure information was limited to CMV serostatus. V-gene and J-gene trimming of TCR beta chains was associated with a missense DCLRE1C variant in a later genetic analysis, and the association was replicated in an independent cohort. This cohort had only TCR beta chains sequenced, and the lack of alpha or paired-chain data limited which features could be detected. According to a later analysis, most CMV-associated TCR beta chains appeared to be HLA-restricted, and the HLA associations seemed to be driven largely by CMV exposure. In both the original and validation cohorts, the classifier was reported to diagnose cytomegalovirus status with high specificity and sensitivity. An earlier analysis of approximately 540 of the donors showed that most TCR beta V segments appeared in productive rearrangements either about 87% or about 30% of the time, which broadly matched IMGT annotations. Across donors, most TCR sequences were observed very rarely, whereas some public TCRs were present in many individuals. Because some donors lacked HLA typing at each locus, the association tests relied only on the typed subset. Roughly uniform sequencing depth across donors was assumed in presence/absence analyses, although this assumption may not hold. At a false discovery rate of 0.05, a later analysis linked 16,951 TCR beta sequences to specific HLA alleles. A few of the identified cytomegalovirus-associated TCR beta chains were confirmed in vitro to be specific for cytomegalovirus antigens. A further reported finding was that TCR beta sequences accurately predicted the HLA-A and HLA-B alleles for most subjects in the first cohort. Several of the top co-occurrence clusters appeared to be linked to parvovirus B19, influenza, CMV and Epstein-Barr virus, according to a later analysis. A cluster of highly shared sequence variants was judged likely to be a technical artifact of the sequencing pipeline. A later genetic analysis reported fewer N-insertions in productive TCRs among donors in an Asian-associated ancestry cluster than the roughly 620-donor mean.

The library was prepared using the immunoSEQ multiplex PCR assay. For the multiplex PCR, a mixture combining 60 forward primers for TCR Vbeta segments and 13 reverse primers for TCR Jbeta segments was used. A multiplex PCR assay on genomic DNA amplified the CDR3 region of rearranged TCR beta genes. On the Illumina HiSeq System, the amplified TCR beta libraries were sequenced as 87-base-pair reads. The study's processing was this. Across the 500 to 700 repertoires, a later analysis counted about 81 million unique TCR beta chains, roughly 11 million of which were shared by at least two donors. A nearest-neighbor algorithm error-corrected the raw reads and collapsed the reads into unique sequences, merging closely related sequences to remove PCR and sequencing errors. CDR3 sequences were aligned to IMGT reference sequences to assign V, D and J gene segments. For a sequence to be retained, a match of at least six nucleotides to both a V gene segment and a J gene segment was required. Rearrangements were called productive when the CDR3 lacked stop codons and stayed in frame with V and J; all others were non-productive. CDR3 was defined by IMGT convention, running from the second conserved V-encoded cysteine to the conserved J-encoded phenylalanine. The earlier analysis of some 540 of the donors excluded any sequence lacking an unambiguous match to a single V gene segment. An earlier analysis of fewer than 650 of the donors classified V segments as functional when productive rearrangements were above 56.7% and as segregating when the standard deviation between donors was above 5%. A statistical classification framework was built for diagnosing cytomegalovirus status from the catalog of TCR beta chain sequences. In a later analysis, TCR nucleotide sequences were compared against IMGT/GENE-DB human TR gene sequences so that V and J genes could be assigned. Using the TCRdist pipeline, a later analysis assigned CDR3 sequences along with most-parsimonious VDJ recombination scenarios. In a later analysis, each TCR beta chain was defined by its CDR3 amino acid sequence together with its V-gene family, and reads lacking a unique V-gene family were excluded. As a way to deal with suspected cross-contamination and a sequencing artifact, a later analysis dropped 450 to 600 nucleotide sequences that were highly shared and had low generation probability. In a later analysis, a clonal expansion index was calculated for each public chain from normalized within-repertoire ranks of inferred template counts. Generation probabilities in a later analysis came from a VDJ recombination model fitted to out-of-frame rearrangements, and those results were checked against IGoR. In a later analysis, TCR-TCR, TCR-HLA and TCR-CMV co-occurrence was scored with hypergeometric tests, and a repertoire-size bias correction was applied to TCR pairs. To estimate false discovery rates, a later analysis permuted the HLA or CMV assignments 20 times. A later analysis grouped co-occurring TCRs with DBSCAN, adding TCRdist sequence similarity when clustering within HLA-allele-positive subsets. Repertoires with fewer than 30,000 or more than 120,000 public chains were left out of co-occurrence clustering, as were about 5 repertoires with anomalous nucleotide sharing. The source is immuneACCESS, and TCRdb retained only in-frame sequences with V and J called. Part of the clones is not carried over; for the studies checked, unresolved V genes explain less than half of this, and the remainder is unexplained. That table furnishes V, J and clone size, whereas the DNA furnished D and trimming. For this sample the table gives approximately 37,000 clones, of which more than 80% were detected only once. The ten largest clones capture around 6% of the sample.

The cohort was made up of 500 to 850 healthy bone marrow donors. At the time of sampling, all cohort members were nominally healthy, though unrecorded immune exposures were likely present. The donor tested CMV seronegative and was one of the 352 seronegative cohort members. A peripheral blood sample was collected from each donor, and TCR beta sequencing was performed on peripheral blood mononuclear cells. Genomic DNA was extracted from the blood cell samples with the Qiagen DNeasy Blood Extraction Kit. V is shortened by 0 bases, J by 5 bases, and the region joining them spans 7 bases. From the cysteine up to the phenylalanine, the CDR3 has a length of 13 residues. This entry keeps only the CDR3 DNA: 39 bases, framed from base 1. CDR1 and CDR2 are read off the germline V gene as MNHNS and SASEGT. For this clone: Its antigen remains undetermined. No much larger clonotype is one base removed from it; base qualities were not supplied.

The receptor chain draws on TRBV6-1 and TRBJ1-2; the D gene cannot be named for sure. Sequencing used PBMCs. The receptor comes from a male donor in good health and CMV-seronegative. In nucleotide form, the sequence is TGTGCCAGCAGTGAAGCGCCGGGGTATGGCTACACCTTC. The resulting protein is CASSEAPGYGYTF.